The 28 T cell receptor beta chains presented below share a single source sample, sequenced in a study of control samples from healthy donors and cancer patients. Produced via immunoSEQ multiplex PCR; TCRdb's table is partial and in-frame only. The sample carries 20,000 to 30,000 clones, 65% to 90% recorded once. The sample was PBMCs. Every receptor here comes from a woman aged 60 to 75 with head and neck cancer.

This chain uses TRBV11-3 with TRBJ1-4; D possibly corresponds to TRBD1 (5 bases). The V and J ends lost 4 bases and 4 bases respectively, with 19 bases between them. Germline V CDR1 and CDR2: SGHNT, YENEEA. CDR3 length: 17 amino acids. CDR3 sequence: CASSSGGLGRSNEKLFF. The CDR3, as DNA: TGTGCCAGCAGCTCGGGGGGACTCGGGCGTAGTAATGAAAAACTGTTTTTT. Supplemented by reference TRBV11-3 and TRBJ1-4, the full variable domain reads EAGVVQSPRYKIIEKKQPVAFWCNPISGHNTLYWYLQNLGQGPELLIRYENEEAVDDSQLPKDRFSAERLKGVDSTLKIQPAELGDSAVYLCASSSGGLGRSNEKLFFGSGTQLSVL.

By share, this clone ranks as medium-sized. This sequence joins TRBV6-6 and TRBJ1-2; D ambiguous. CDR1 is MNHNY and CDR2 is SVGAGI in the germline V gene (reference sequence). Trimming pared 5 bases from V and 8 bases from J, leaving 18 bases between. This CDR3 contains 14 residues. The CDR3 region is CASSALPMTKGYTF. Here the CDR3 DNA reads TGTGCCAGCAGTGCGCTACCGATGACCAAGGGCTACACCTTC.

This sequence joins TRBV11-3 and TRBJ2-5; 15 bases are a match to TRBD2. Germline V gives CDR1 SGHNT, CDR2 YENEEA. The CDR3 has 17 residues. Trimming removed 3 bases from V and 0 bases from J; junction bases left unmatched: 2. CDR3 residues: CASSLGLAGGYQETQYF. CDR3 sequence (DNA): TGTGCCAGCAGCTTGGGACTAGCGGGAGGATACCAAGAGACCCAGTACTTC.

The rearrangement joins TRBV6-2 or TRBV6-3 to TRBJ1-5; no clear D. The CDR3 sequence is 13 residues long. V lost 1 base, J lost 2 bases, and 3 bases lay in between. Germline CDR1 reads MNHEY; CDR2 reads SVGEGT. CDR3 region: CASSYWGNQPQHF. In DNA form, the CDR3 reads TGTGCCAGCAGTTACTGGGGCAATCAGCCCCAGCATTTT.

The chain joins TRBV7-3 to TRBJ1-6; the D is unclear. The germline V gene encodes CDR1 SGHTA and CDR2 FQGTGA. Trimming pared 2 bases from V and 0 bases from J, leaving 2 bases between. The CDR3 has 14 residues. CDR3 sequence (DNA): TGTGCCAGCAGCTTAGGCTCCTATAATTCACCCCTCCACTTT. Encoded protein: CASSLGSYNSPLHF.

This clone showed up just a few times. The chain combines TRBV2 with TRBJ1-1; unclear D gene. The V gene's germline CDR1 is SNHLY and CDR2 FYNNEI. The CDR3 runs to 13 residues. Trimming took off 0 bases at V and 10 bases at J, with 12 bases between the two ends. The CDR3 loop is CASSEAVRLAAFF. The DNA for the CDR3 is TGTGCCAGCAGTGAAGCGGTTAGGTTGGCAGCTTTCTTT.

CDR3 in DNA: TGTGCCAGCAGCCCGCAGCGGAGCACAGATACGCAGTATTTT. This codes for CASSPQRSTDTQYF. The chain uses TRBV7-3 and TRBJ2-3, with a possible D match to TRBD2 (5 bases). Trimming left V 5 bases short and J 0 bases short, with 9 bases between. Germline CDR1 reads SGHTA; CDR2 reads FQGTGA. This CDR3 is 14 amino acids long.

The chain couples TRBV4-1 to TRBJ1-1, with a possible D match to TRBD1 (6 bases). The V and J ends lost 1 base and 5 bases respectively, with 8 bases between them. This CDR3 region has 13 residues. Looked up from germline, CDR1 is MGHRA and CDR2 is YSYEKL. The CDR3 sequence is CASSQVRGTEAFF. In nucleotides, the CDR3 is TGCGCCAGCAGCCAAGTCAGGGGAACTGAAGCTTTCTTT.

This chain joins TRBV7-6 and TRBJ1-3; no definite D call. The CDR3 is made up of 12 amino acids. Germline CDR1 and CDR2: SGHVS and FNYEAQ. Between the trimmed V and J ends, which lost 7 bases and 4 bases, there was a span of 8 bases. The CDR3: CASTFDGNTIYF. CDR3 coding DNA: TGTGCCAGCACCTTTGACGGAAACACCATATATTTT.

The chain joins TRBV4-3 to TRBJ2-1; 9 bases agree with TRBD1. CDR1 is LGHNA, CDR2 YSLEER, per germline. The CDR3 has 16 residues. V was clipped by 4 bases and J by 6 bases; unmatched bases: 10. The chain's CDR3 is CASSPLQGAAVNEQFF. The CDR3, as DNA: TGCGCCAGCAGCCCTCTACAGGGGGCGGCTGTCAATGAGCAGTTCTTC.

The genes are TRBV18 and TRBJ2-7; weak D call: TRBD2 (5 bases). Germline V gives CDR1 KGHSH, CDR2 LQKENI. V lost 3 bases, J lost 3 bases, and 12 bases lay in between. There are 14 residues in the CDR3. In DNA form, the CDR3 reads TGTGCCAGCTCACCGGCGGGTGGGAACTACGAGCAGTACTTC. Amino acids: CASSPAGGNYEQYF.

The chain combines TRBV2 with TRBJ1-1; possible D gene TRBD1, 5 bases. Germline CDR1 is SNHLY and CDR2 is FYNNEI. This CDR3 has 13 residues. Trimming took 3 bases from V and 4 from J, leaving 9 bases between them. This CDR3 is CASSDGGTTEAFF. CDR3 nucleotide sequence: TGTGCCAGCAGTGACGGGGGGACCACTGAAGCTTTCTTT.

The V gene is TRBV6-5, the J gene TRBJ2-3; D ambiguous. This CDR3 has 14 residues. The germline V and J ends were trimmed by 5 bases and 1 base, with 10 bases remaining between them. Germline lookup yields CDR1 MNHEY and CDR2 SVGAGI. The CDR3, as DNA: TGTGCCAGCAGTACGTTTTCAGGCACAGATACGCAGTATTTT. Amino acid sequence: CASSTFSGTDTQYF.

The chain is built from TRBV18 and TRBJ2-1; 7 nucleotides match TRBD1. The CDR3 sequence is 15 residues long. V trimming: 6 bases; J trimming: 2 bases; junction bases outside the gene matches: 7. CDR1 and CDR2 (germline): KGHSH, LQKENI. CDR3 amino acids: CASSTTGFTYNEQFF. In nucleotides, the CDR3 is TGTGCCAGCTCGACGACAGGGTTTACCTACAATGAGCAGTTCTTC.

V usage is TRBV7-9 and J usage is TRBJ1-1, with 7 bases lining up with TRBD1. The germline CDR1 and CDR2 sequences are SEHNR and FQNEAQ (reference sequence). This CDR3 is built from 13 residues. J gave up 7 bases and V 5 bases, and 7 bases lay outside the gene matches. CDR3 in DNA: TGTGCCAGCAGCCGGACAGGAACCGATGAAGCTTTCTTT. Translation: CASSRTGTDEAFF.

This clone was recorded once. V is TRBV5-4 and J is TRBJ2-3; 7 bases map to TRBD2. This CDR3 is built from 12 residues. Germline V CDR1 and CDR2: SGHNT, YYREEE (reference sequence). V was pared by 4 bases and J by 4 bases, with 0 bases of the junction left unmatched. The CDR3 region is CASSGGADTQYF. CDR3 DNA sequence: TGTGCCAGCAGCGGGGGGGCAGATACGCAGTATTTT.

The chain carries TRBV30 and TRBJ2-1; D is unresolved. The V gene's germline CDR1 is GTSNPN and CDR2 SVGIG (reference sequence). V was cut by 4 bases and J by 0 bases, with 10 bases left in between. This CDR3 contains 14 residues. The CDR3 DNA sequence: TGTGCCTGGAACGGCGGTAGCTCCTACAATGAGCAGTTCTTC. Translation gives CAWNGGSSYNEQFF.

This sequence joins TRBV6-6 and TRBJ1-1, with TRBD1 matching 8 bases. J was trimmed by 10 bases and V by 2 bases; bases with no gene match: 15. This CDR3 is built from 16 residues. Germline lookup yields CDR1 MNHNY and CDR2 SVGAGI (reference sequence). The CDR3 sequence is CASSYGGGRTGIGAFF. In DNA, the CDR3 is TGTGCCAGCAGTTACGGGGGGGGGCGGACAGGGATCGGAGCTTTCTTT.

The chain carries TRBV19 and TRBJ2-2, with TRBD1 matching 7 bases. V lost 8 bases, J lost 1 base, and 7 bases stayed unmatched. Per germline, CDR1 LNHDA and CDR2 SQIVND (reference sequence). The CDR3 runs 15 residues. CDR3 nucleotides: TGTGCCAGTGTTGACAGGGCTAAGAACACCGGGGAGCTGTTTTTT. Protein sequence: CASVDRAKNTGELFF.

The gene calls are TRBV25-1 and TRBJ2-1, with TRBD1 matching over 8 bases. Germline loops: CDR1 MGHDK, CDR2 SYGVNS. The length of the CDR3 is 12 residues. V lost 7 bases, J lost 6 bases, and 2 bases stayed unmatched. CDR3 in amino acids: CASITGGNEQFF. Written as DNA, the CDR3 is TGTGCCAGCATCACAGGGGGCAATGAGCAGTTCTTC.

The CDR3 reads CASSTGTSHTEAFF. CDR3 in DNA: TGTGCCAGCAGCACGGGGACGAGTCACACTGAAGCTTTCTTT. The chain carries TRBV7-9 and TRBJ1-1, with D possibly matching TRBD1 (5 bases). In germline, CDR1 is SEHNR, CDR2 FQNEAQ (reference sequence). V was cut by 5 bases and J by 3 bases, with 13 bases left in between. The CDR3 loop spans 14 amino acids.

The gene calls are TRBV11-2 and TRBJ1-1; D is uncertain. Per germline, CDR1 SGHAT and CDR2 FQNNGV. Trimming removed 1 base at V and 7 bases at J, with 7 bases between. The CDR3 length is 12 residues. The CDR3 reads CASSLGSIEAFF. CDR3 nucleotides: TGTGCCAGCAGCTTAGGCAGTATTGAAGCTTTCTTT.

The chain recombines TRBV20-1 with TRBJ2-5; TRBD2 matches at 8 bases. This CDR3 is built from 15 residues. The ends lost 3 bases at V and 7 bases at J; junction bases unmatched: 13. Germline CDR1 DFQATT, CDR2 SNEGSKA (reference sequence). For the CDR3, the DNA is TGCAGTGCTAGTGATTCTAGCGGGCGGTGGGGGACCCAGTACTTC. This codes for CSASDSSGRWGTQYF.

The chain employs TRBV3-1 (or the pseudogene TRBV3-2) and TRBJ2-5; perhaps TRBD1 as D (6 bases). The CDR3 is 15 residues long. Germline V gives CDR1 LGHDT, CDR2 YNNKEL (reference sequence). The V and J ends lost 5 bases and 3 bases respectively, with 16 bases between them. The CDR3 DNA reads TGTGCCAGCAGCTTATGGCCTGGACAGAAAGAGACCCAGTACTTC. Translated: CASSLWPGQKETQYF.

This chain joins TRBV2 and TRBJ1-3, with no clear D. In germline, CDR1 is SNHLY, CDR2 FYNNEI. This CDR3 has 15 amino acids. Trimming removed 1 base at V and 2 bases at J, with 9 bases between. The CDR3 spells CASSEEGLAGNTIYF. CDR3 nucleotide sequence: TGTGCCAGCAGTGAAGAGGGTCTCGCTGGAAACACCATATATTTT.

This chain joins TRBV9 and TRBJ2-5; unclear D gene. V was shortened by 0 bases and J by 5 bases, with 11 bases between the two germline ends. This CDR3 contains 14 residues. Germline lookup yields CDR1 SGDLS and CDR2 YYNGEE. CDR3 DNA sequence: TGTGCCAGCAGCGTAGAAGGGCTGGGGGAGACCCAGTACTTC. Translated: CASSVEGLGETQYF.

The rearrangement joins TRBV7-2 to TRBJ2-5; TRBD2 might be the D (5 bases). Between the trimmed V and J ends, which lost 6 bases and 4 bases, there was a span of 15 bases. In germline, CDR1 is SGHTA, CDR2 FQGNSA. The CDR3 runs to 14 residues. CDR3 residues: CASSLAGGRETQYF. The CDR3 region has the DNA TGTGCCAGCAGTTTGGCGGGTGGGCGAGAGACCCAGTACTTC.

The chain couples TRBV9 to TRBJ1-2, with a tentative D call TRBD1 (5 bases). CDR1 and CDR2 from the germline V gene are SGDLS and YYNGEE. The CDR3 has 14 residues. Trimming left V 3 bases short and J 4 bases short, with 13 bases between. The CDR3: CASSAGPGFYGYTF. The CDR3 nucleotides read TGTGCCAGCAGCGCGGGGCCGGGCTTCTATGGCTACACCTTC.